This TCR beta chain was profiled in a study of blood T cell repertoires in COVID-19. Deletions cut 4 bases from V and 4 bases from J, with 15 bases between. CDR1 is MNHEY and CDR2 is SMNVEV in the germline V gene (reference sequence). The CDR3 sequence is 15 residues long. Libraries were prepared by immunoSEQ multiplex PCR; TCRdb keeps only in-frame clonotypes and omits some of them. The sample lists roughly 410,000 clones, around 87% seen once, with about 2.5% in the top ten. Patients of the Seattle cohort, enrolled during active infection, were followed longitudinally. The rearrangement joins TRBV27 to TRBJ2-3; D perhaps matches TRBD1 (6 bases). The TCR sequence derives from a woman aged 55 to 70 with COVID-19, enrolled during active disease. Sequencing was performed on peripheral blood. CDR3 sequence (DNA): TGTGCCAGCAGTTCGTATGGGGGCATACCAGATACGCAGTATTTT. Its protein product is CASSSYGGIPDTQYF.